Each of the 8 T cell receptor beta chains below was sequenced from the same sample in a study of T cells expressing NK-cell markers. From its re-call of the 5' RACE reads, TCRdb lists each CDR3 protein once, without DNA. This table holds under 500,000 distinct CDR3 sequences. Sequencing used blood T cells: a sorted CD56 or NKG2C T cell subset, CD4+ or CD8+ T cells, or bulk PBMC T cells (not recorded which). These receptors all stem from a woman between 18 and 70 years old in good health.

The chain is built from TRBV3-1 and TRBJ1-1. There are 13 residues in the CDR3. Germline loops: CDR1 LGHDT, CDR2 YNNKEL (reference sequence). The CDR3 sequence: CASSHLGHTEAFF.

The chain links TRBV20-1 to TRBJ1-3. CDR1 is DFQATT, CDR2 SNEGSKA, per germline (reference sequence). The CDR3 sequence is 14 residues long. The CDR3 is CSARDPRAGNTIYF.

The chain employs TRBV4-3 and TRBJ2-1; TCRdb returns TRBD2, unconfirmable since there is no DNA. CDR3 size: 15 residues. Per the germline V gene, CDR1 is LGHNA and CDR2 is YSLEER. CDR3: CASSQDASGINEQFF.

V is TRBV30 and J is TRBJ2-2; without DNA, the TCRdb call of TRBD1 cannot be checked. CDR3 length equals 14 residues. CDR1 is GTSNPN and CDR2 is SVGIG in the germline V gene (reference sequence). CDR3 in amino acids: CACGQDMDTGELFF.

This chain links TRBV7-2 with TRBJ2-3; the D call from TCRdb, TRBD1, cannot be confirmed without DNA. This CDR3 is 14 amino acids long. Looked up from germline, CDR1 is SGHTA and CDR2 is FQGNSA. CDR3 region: CASSSREATDTQYF.

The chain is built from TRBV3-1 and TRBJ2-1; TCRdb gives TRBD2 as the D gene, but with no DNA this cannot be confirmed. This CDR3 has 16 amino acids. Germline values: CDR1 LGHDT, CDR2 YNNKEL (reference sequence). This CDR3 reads CASSQAGTSDYNEQFF.

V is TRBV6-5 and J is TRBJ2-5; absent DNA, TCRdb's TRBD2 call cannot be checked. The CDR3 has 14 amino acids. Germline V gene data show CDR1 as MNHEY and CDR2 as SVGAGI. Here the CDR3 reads CASSYGERGETQYF.

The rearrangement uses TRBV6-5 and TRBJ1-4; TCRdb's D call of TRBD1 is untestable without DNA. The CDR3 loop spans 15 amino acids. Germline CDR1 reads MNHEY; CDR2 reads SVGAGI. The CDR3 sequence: CASSYGGFGNEKLFF.